This TCR beta chain originates from a study of blood T cells in healthy people across ages. Notes on the study in general: PBMC samples, being unsorted, prevented any conclusive comparison of naive and antigen-experienced cells.

Healthy Caucasians from Russia aged about 6 to 100 served as donors. The draw of peripheral blood yielded ten milliliters from each donor. Alongside a J-beta primer mix, a sample-barcoded 5' primer served in a second PCR lasting about 6 to 12 cycles. CDR3-containing paired-end reads numbered at least 2.5 million in each sample. TCRdb re-derived calls from the 5' RACE reads in MiXCR, one entry per CDR3 protein. Of almost 800,000 distinct CDR3 sequences detected, 55% to 75% appear once; the ten largest clones hold roughly 22%. CDR1 LGHNA and CDR2 YSLEER come from the germline V gene. The CDR3 has 18 residues. V lost 3 bases, J lost 10 bases, and 21 bases stayed unmatched. A word on this clonotype: What it binds is not known.

Sequenced: blood. The receptor comes from a man aged 25-40 years in good health. This chain links TRBV4-3 with TRBJ2-1; 7 bases map to TRBD2. CDR3 protein: CASSHSTRGSRTAREQFF. The CDR3 DNA is TGCGCCAGCAGCCACTCTACGCGCGGGAGTCGGACGGCCAGGGAGCAGTTCTTC.